These 8 T cell receptor beta chains were sequenced from one sample in a study of T cell repertoires in cytomegalovirus infection. One entry per CDR3 protein, called by TCRdb with MiXCR from the reads. The table lists approximately 700,000 distinct CDR3 sequences, 35% of them singletons. Sequencing was carried out using PBMCs. The receptors come from a human donor in good health (CMV status not recorded). Some clones in this sample may be carry-over from other donors' samples.

The CDR3 nucleotides are TGTGCCAGCAGCTTTGTCCAAAGGTGGGAAAAACTGTTTTTT. Translated, it gives CASSFVQRWEKLFF. The chain employs TRBV11-2 and TRBJ1-4; D gene uncertain. The CDR3 has 14 amino acids. Trimming removed 3 bases from V and 8 bases from J, with 13 bases in between. Germline V gene sequence: CDR1 SGHAT, CDR2 FQNNGV.

This clonotype occurred a few times. The V gene is TRBV9, the J gene TRBJ2-1, with 8 nucleotides matching TRBD2. CDR1 and CDR2 (germline): SGDLS, YYNGEE. V was pared by 0 bases and J by 12 bases, with 2 bases of the junction left unmatched. This CDR3 is built from 12 residues. This CDR3 reads CASSVERGGQFF. CDR3 coding DNA: TGTGCCAGCAGCGTAGAACGGGGGGGGCAGTTCTTC.

This clonotype has a handful of counts. The chain has TRBV2 and TRBJ2-2; D remains ambiguous. Trimming cost V 4 bases and J 6 bases, with 9 bases left between them. The CDR3 contains 13 residues. The germline CDR1 and CDR2 sequences are SNHLY and FYNNEI. CDR3 sequence reads: CASSAIRAGELFF. CDR3 sequence (DNA): TGTGCCAGCAGTGCTATACGTGCCGGGGAGCTGTTTTTT.

Only a few counts were recorded for this clonotype. V and J are TRBV19 and TRBJ2-3; TRBD2 agrees at 7 bases. J was trimmed by 4 bases and V by 7 bases; bases with no gene match: 17. Germline-derived CDR1 and CDR2 are LNHDA and SQIVND (reference sequence). The CDR3 length is 17 residues. CDR3 protein: CASTRTGAGESPDTQYF. CDR3 sequence (DNA): TGTGCCAGTACGAGGACTGGGGCGGGGGAGAGTCCAGATACGCAGTATTTT.

J is TRBJ2-7 and V is TRBV7-9; D gene unclear. Germline values: CDR1 SEHNR, CDR2 FQNEAQ (reference sequence). The length of the CDR3 is 12 residues. Trimming left V 5 bases short and J 9 bases short, with 14 bases between. This CDR3 reads CASSPPGWLQYF. The CDR3 nucleotides are TGTGCCAGCAGCCCCCCGGGTTGGCTGCAGTACTTC. The full variable domain, in which reference TRBV7-9 and TRBJ2-7 provide the parts outside the CDR3, is DTGVSQNPRHKITKRGQNVTFRCDPISEHNRLYWYRQTLGQGPEFLTYFQNEAQLEKSRLLSDRFSAERPKGSFSTLEIQRTEQGDSAMYLCASSPPGWLQYFGPGTRLTVT.

This clonotype was counted only a few times. The chain combines TRBV28 with TRBJ2-1; a possible D gene is TRBD2 (5 bases). In germline, CDR1 is MDHEN, CDR2 SYDVKM. V was shortened by 4 bases and J by 1 base, with 11 bases between the two germline ends. There are 15 residues in the CDR3. CDR3 loop: CASSSDWFSYNEQFF. CDR3 nucleotides: TGTGCCAGCAGTTCGGACTGGTTTTCCTACAATGAGCAGTTCTTC.

A few counts support this clonotype. CDR3 loop: CSAERSPTAYEQYF. In DNA, the CDR3 is TGCAGTGCCGAACGGAGTCCCACCGCCTACGAGCAGTACTTC. The chain uses TRBV20-1 and TRBJ2-7, with D hard to call. Germline CDR1 reads DFQATT; CDR2 reads SNEGSKA (reference sequence). This CDR3 is 14 amino acids long. Trimming shortened V by 6 bases and J by 2 bases, and 17 bases separated the two germline ends.

This clonotype turned up a few times. The chain has TRBV12-3 or TRBV12-4 and TRBJ1-1; 8 bases are a match to TRBD1. There are 13 residues in the CDR3. V was clipped by 4 bases and J by 11 bases; unmatched bases: 9. The DNA for the CDR3 is TGTGCCAGCAGTTCCGACAGGGGACGGGGGGCTTTCTTT. Protein sequence: CASSSDRGRGAFF.